This T cell receptor (beta chain) was sequenced in a study of T cell responses to AZD1222 COVID-19 vaccine. The germline V gene encodes CDR1 MRHNA and CDR2 SNTAGT. The V and J ends lost 0 bases and 2 bases respectively, with 11 bases between them. This CDR3 region has 16 residues. Using immunoSEQ multiplex PCR, the repertoire was profiled, and TCRdb retains in-frame clones only, with some absent. In the table there are under 110,000 clones, about 90% of which are singletons. The sequenced sample was peripheral blood, obtained 28 days after the second AZD1222 dose. This sequence was found in an adult who received the AZD1222 COVID-19 vaccine. The chain employs TRBV6-4 and TRBJ2-1; the D gene is possibly TRBD1 (5 bases). Here the CDR3 reads CASSDSSGSPYNEQFF. CDR3 bases: TGTGCCAGCAGTGACTCCTCAGGGTCACCCTACAATGAGCAGTTCTTC.